The present T cell receptor beta chain was sequenced within a study of human T cells and chemical hapten exposure. Noted time point: patch test 3, about 24 weeks after DPC sensitization. Specified treatment: therapeutic diphenylcyclopropenone sensitization with weekly scalp DPC. Extraction of total RNA was performed on unfractionated whole blood. TCRdb recomputed calls from the RACE reads with MiXCR, one row per CDR3 protein. In the table there are 50,000 or so distinct CDR3 sequences, 9.9% of which are singletons. This CDR3 is built from 14 residues. CDR1 SGHRS and CDR2 YFSETQ come from the germline V gene. Trimming cost V 4 bases and J 1 base, with 12 bases left between them. General study findings and limits: Higher patch test scores went with higher counts of PT1 expanded TCRs.

As for this clonotype: Its antigen is undetermined.

The sample in question was whole blood, obtained in connection with sensitization to the hapten diphenylcyclopropenone (DPC). V usage is TRBV5-1 and J usage is TRBJ2-7; D might be TRBD1 (6 bases). The sequence was collected from a woman aged 35 to 49 with alopecia areata. Some clones in this sample may be carry-over from other donors' samples. Here the CDR3 reads CASSASGQSYEQYF. CDR3 coding DNA: TGCGCCAGCAGCGCCAGTGGACAGTCCTACGAGCAGTACTTC.